This T cell receptor (beta chain) stems from a study of CD8+ T cells in alopecia areata. Regarding treatment: oral pan-JAK inhibitor, 5-10 mg twice daily. Comments on this clone: Its matching antigen is unknown.

The authors extracted RNA and reverse transcribed it into cDNA as the sequencing template. Profiled with immunoSEQ multiplex PCR; TCRdb holds only in-frame clones, not every one. The sample shows some 120,000 clones, over 60% of them seen only once. Broader study findings: Throughout tofacitinib, many expanded lesional clones continued to persist in scalp and blood.

The sample was CD4+ T cells sorted from blood, taken at week 4, from a patient treated with tofacitinib. The receptor comes from a human donor with alopecia areata.

CDR3 DNA: TGCGCCAGCAGCCAAGGAGTGGGTCACTCATCCTACAATGAGCAGTTCTTC. Protein sequence: CASSQGVGHSSYNEQFF. V and J are TRBV4-3 and TRBJ2-1; D gene uncertain. CDR3 length equals 17 residues. The germline gives CDR1 LGHNA, CDR2 YSLEER. Trimming cost V 1 base and J 1 base, with 14 bases left between them.